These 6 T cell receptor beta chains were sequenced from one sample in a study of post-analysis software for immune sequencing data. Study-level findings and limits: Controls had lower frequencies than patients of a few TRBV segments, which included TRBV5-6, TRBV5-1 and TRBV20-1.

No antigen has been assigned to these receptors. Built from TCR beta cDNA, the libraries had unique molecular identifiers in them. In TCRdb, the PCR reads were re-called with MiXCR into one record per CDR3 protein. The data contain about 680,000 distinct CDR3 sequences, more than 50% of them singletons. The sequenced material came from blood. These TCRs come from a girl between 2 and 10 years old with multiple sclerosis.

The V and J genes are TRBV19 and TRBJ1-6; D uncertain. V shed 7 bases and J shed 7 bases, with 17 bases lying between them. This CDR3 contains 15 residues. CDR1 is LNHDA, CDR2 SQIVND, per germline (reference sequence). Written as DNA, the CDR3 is TGTGCCAGTACCCCGAGGGCTGCTACCAATTCACCCCTCCACTTT. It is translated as CASTPRAATNSPLHF.

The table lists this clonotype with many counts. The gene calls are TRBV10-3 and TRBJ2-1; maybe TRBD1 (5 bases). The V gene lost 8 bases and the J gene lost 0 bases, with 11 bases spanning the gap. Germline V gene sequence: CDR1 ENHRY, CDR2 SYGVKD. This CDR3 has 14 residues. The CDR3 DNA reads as TGTGCCATCCAGGGTCAAAGCTCCTACAATGAGCAGTTCTTC. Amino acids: CAIQGQSSYNEQFF.

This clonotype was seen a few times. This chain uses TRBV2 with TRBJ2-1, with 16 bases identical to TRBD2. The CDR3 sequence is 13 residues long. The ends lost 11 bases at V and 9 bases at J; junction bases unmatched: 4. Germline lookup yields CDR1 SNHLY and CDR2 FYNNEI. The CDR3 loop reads CAGTSGRALEQFF. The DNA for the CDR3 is TGTGCCGGGACTAGCGGGAGGGCACTTGAGCAGTTCTTC.

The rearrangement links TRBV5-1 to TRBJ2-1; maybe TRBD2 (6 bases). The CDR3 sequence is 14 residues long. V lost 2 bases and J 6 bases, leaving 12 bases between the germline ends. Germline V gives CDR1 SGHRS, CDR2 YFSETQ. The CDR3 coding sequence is TGCGCCAGCAGCTTCGGGGGTGGGGCCAATGAGCAGTTCTTC. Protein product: CASSFGGGANEQFF.

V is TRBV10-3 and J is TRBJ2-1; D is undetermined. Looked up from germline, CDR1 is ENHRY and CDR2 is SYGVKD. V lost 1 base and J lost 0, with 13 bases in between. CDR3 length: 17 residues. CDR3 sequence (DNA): TGTGCCATCAGTGAGTGGATTGGGCCGAGCTCCTACAATGAGCAGTTCTTC. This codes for CAISEWIGPSSYNEQFF.

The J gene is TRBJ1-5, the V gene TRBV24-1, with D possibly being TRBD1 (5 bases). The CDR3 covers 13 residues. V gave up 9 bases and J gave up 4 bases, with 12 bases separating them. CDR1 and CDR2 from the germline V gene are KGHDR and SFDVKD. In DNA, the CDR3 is TGTGCCACCCAGGACGGGGGGAATCAGCCCCAGCATTTT. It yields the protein CATQDGGNQPQHF.